This T cell receptor beta chain was found in a study of cytomegalovirus exposure and HLA in healthy donors. Looking at the study overall: There were approximately 81 million unique TCRs (from HLA-typed donors) in an early data release. Regarding the study as a whole: Some segments of the V type, notably TRBV6-2 and TRBV6-3, were excluded as indistinguishable.

V lost 4 bases, J lost 7 bases, and 7 bases stayed unmatched. Germline CDR1 is SGHDT and CDR2 is YYEEEE. This CDR3 has 14 residues. With 60 Vbeta and 13 Jbeta primers, the PCR was carried out. Repertoires were generated with immunoSEQ multiplex PCR, while TCRdb's copy carries only in-frame clones and drops some. The repertoire includes 150,000 to 200,000 clones, over 65% of them detected once, and around 2.4% sits in the top ten. About this clone: Its specificity is unknown.

The clonotype comes from a man aged 60 to 69 in good health and CMV-seronegative. The chain combines TRBV5-6 with TRBJ1-5; 8 bases are a match to TRBD1. Material for sequencing was PBMCs. CDR3 nucleotides: TGTGCCAGCAGCCCTAACGGACAGGGACAGCCCCAGCATTTT. Translated: CASSPNGQGQPQHF.